Below, 13 T cell receptor beta chains from the same sample are listed, as sequenced in a study of early T cells in non-severe SARS-CoV-2 infection. Using its own MiXCR run on the 5' RACE reads, TCRdb lists one record per CDR3 protein. The sample has about 80,000 distinct CDR3 sequences, less than 5.5% seen once. Sequenced material: whole blood, taken at baseline. These receptors came from an adult who was a healthcare worker with PCR-confirmed SARS-CoV-2 infection or an uninfected control (not recorded which).

This clonotype was seen a handful of times. V and J are TRBV7-8 and TRBJ2-3, with 8 bases matching TRBD2. This CDR3 contains 15 residues. From germline, CDR1 is SGHVS and CDR2 FQNEAQ. After removal of 2 bases from V and 3 bases from J, the junction contained 4 bases not matched to a gene. CDR3 loop: CASSLSGGPTDTQYF. CDR3 nucleotides: TGTGCCAGCAGCTTATCGGGAGGGCCGACAGATACGCAGTATTTT. The full variable domain, rest sourced from reference TRBV7-8 and TRBJ2-3, is GAGVSQSPRYKVAKRGQDVALRCDPISGHVSLFWYQQALGQGPEFLTYFQNEAQLDKSGLPSDRFFAERPEGSVSTLKIQRTQQEDSAVYLCASSLSGGPTDTQYFGPGTRLTVL.

In this sample, this clonotype turned up many times. The gene calls are TRBV7-8 and TRBJ2-1; 7 bases match TRBD2. V dropped 1 base and J dropped 6; count of bases not matched to a gene: 3. Germline CDR1 reads SGHVS; CDR2 reads FQNEAQ. CDR3 length: 14 residues. The CDR3 bases are TGTGCCAGCAGCTTAGGTCCTAGCGGCAATGAGCAGTTCTTC. Amino acid sequence: CASSLGPSGNEQFF.

The chain carries TRBV5-4 and TRBJ2-2, with TRBD1 matching 8 bases. This CDR3 contains 15 residues. From germline, CDR1 is SGHNT and CDR2 YYREEE (reference sequence). J gave up 6 bases and V 5 bases, and 9 bases lay outside the gene matches. CDR3 loop: CASRRTGSVAGELFF. The DNA for the CDR3 is TGTGCCAGCAGGAGGACAGGGTCGGTGGCCGGGGAGCTGTTTTTT. Looking up the rest from reference TRBV5-4 and TRBJ2-2 gives the full variable domain: ETGVTQSPTHLIKTRGQQVTLRCSSQSGHNTVSWYQQALGQGPQFIFQYYREEENGRGNFPPRFSGLQFPNYSSELNVNALELDDSALYLCASRRTGSVAGELFFGEGSRLTVL.

In its sample, this clonotype was seen a few times. This sequence joins TRBV5-1 and TRBJ2-5; D is perhaps TRBD2 (7 bases). Germline CDR1 reads SGHRS; CDR2 reads YFSETQ. V dropped 6 bases and J dropped 4 bases, with 19 bases sitting between them. CDR3 length: 15 amino acids. The CDR3 sequence is CASTNGGGGGETQYF. CDR3 coding DNA: TGCGCCAGCACCAACGGAGGGGGAGGGGGAGAGACCCAGTACTTC.

The sample holds many counts of this clonotype. This rearrangement joins TRBV20-1 to TRBJ2-7; TRBD2 aligns across 7 bases. The CDR3 has 17 residues. Per the germline V gene, CDR1 is DFQATT and CDR2 is SNEGSKA (reference sequence). V lost 1 base, J lost 6 bases, and 18 bases stayed unmatched. DNA for the CDR3: TGCAGTGCTAGAGGTACACTAGCGCCACGAATTGGAGGCGAGCAGTACTTC. It is translated as CSARGTLAPRIGGEQYF.

There are a few counts of this clonotype. This rearrangement joins TRBV20-1 to TRBJ1-1; 8 bases are shared with TRBD1. Germline V gene lookup returns CDR1 DFQATT and CDR2 SNEGSKA (reference sequence). This CDR3 contains 12 residues. With V trimmed by 7 bases and J by 4 bases, 5 bases remained unmatched. CDR3 bases: TGCAGTGGGCAGGGGGCTGGCACTGAAGCTTTCTTT. This sequence encodes CSGQGAGTEAFF.

This clonotype was seen repeatedly, ten times or more. The chain recombines TRBV20-1 with TRBJ2-7; 7 bases are shared with TRBD1. Germline V gene sequence: CDR1 DFQATT, CDR2 SNEGSKA (reference sequence). J gave up 4 bases and V 6 bases, and 9 bases lay outside the gene matches. The length of the CDR3 is 13 residues. This CDR3 reads CSAQGTEMYEQYF. The CDR3 nucleotides are TGCAGTGCGCAAGGGACAGAGATGTACGAGCAGTACTTC.

This clonotype has at least ten counts. The chain joins TRBV20-1 to TRBJ2-7, with unresolved D. V lost 0 bases and J lost 2, with 2 bases in between. The CDR3 totals 11 residues. CDR1 and CDR2 (germline): DFQATT, SNEGSKA (reference sequence). CDR3 sequence: CSARDTYEQYF. Here the CDR3 DNA reads TGCAGTGCTAGAGATACCTACGAGCAGTACTTC.

There are a few counts of this clonotype. V is TRBV12-5 and J is TRBJ1-1; the D gene is possibly TRBD1 (6 bases). The germline gives CDR1 LGHNT, CDR2 FRNRAP. This CDR3 contains 12 residues. With 7 bases removed from V and 5 bases from J, the gap between germline ends came to 11 bases. Here the CDR3 DNA reads TGTGCTAGTGAAAGGGGGGGTACTGAAGCTTTCTTT. This sequence encodes CASERGGTEAFF.

This sequence joins TRBV5-1 and TRBJ2-1; D may match TRBD1 or TRBD2 (5 bases each). Trimming removed 2 bases at V and 8 bases at J, with 14 bases between. This CDR3 is built from 14 residues. Germline V lookup: CDR1 SGHRS, CDR2 YFSETQ. The CDR3 protein is CASSFRRAGHEQFF. The CDR3 DNA sequence: TGCGCCAGCAGCTTTCGCAGGGCGGGTCATGAGCAGTTCTTC.

This clonotype was recorded at least ten times. The chain employs TRBV12-2 and TRBJ1-5; the D segment call TRBD1 is taken from the table without a DNA check. TRBV12-2 is a pseudogene. This CDR3 has 16 residues. CDR3 residues: CASRLGTAKRNQPQHF. The CDR3 DNA reads as TGTGCAAGTCGCTTAGGGACAGCCAAGCGGAATCAGCCCCAGCATTTT.

This chain connects TRBV7-8 to TRBJ2-5; D is ambiguous. V was pared by 1 base and J by 1 base, with 7 bases between. Germline V gives CDR1 SGHVS, CDR2 FQNEAQ. The CDR3 has 14 residues. The DNA for the CDR3 is TGTGCCAGCAGCTTAGGGGTGATCCAAGAGACCCAGTACTTC. Translation gives CASSLGVIQETQYF.

This clonotype showed up many times. The J gene is TRBJ1-4, the V gene TRBV7-3; D is uncertain. The V gene lost 2 bases and the J gene lost 6 bases, with 16 bases spanning the gap. The CDR3 loop spans 16 amino acids. Looked up from germline, CDR1 is SGHTA and CDR2 is FQGTGA. The CDR3 is CASSLPFKSQYEKLFF. CDR3 in DNA: TGTGCCAGCAGCTTACCCTTTAAGAGTCAATATGAAAAACTGTTTTTT.